A single sample is the source of the 30 T cell receptor beta chains below, sequenced in a study of T cell responses to AZD1222 COVID-19 vaccine. Measured with immunoSEQ multiplex PCR; TCRdb has only the in-frame clones, and not every one. The repertoire consists of about 130,000 clones, with roughly 90% occurring once and the leading ten covering approximately 2.8%. Sequenced material: peripheral blood, taken on day 0 of AZD1222 vaccination. These receptors originate from an adult in good health.

The chain is built from TRBV7-3 and TRBJ2-2; D ambiguous. The length of the CDR3 is 14 residues. Germline V gene data show CDR1 as SGHTA and CDR2 as FQGTGA. The V end lost 5 bases, the J end lost 1 base, and 8 bases lay between the germline ends. The CDR3 DNA is TGTGCCAGCAGCCGGACCGGGAACACCGGGGAGCTGTTTTTT. Translating gives CASSRTGNTGELFF.

This clone was picked up a small number of times. J is TRBJ1-5 and V is TRBV6-1; D gene ambiguous. The CDR3 totals 15 residues. Germline V gene lookup returns CDR1 MNHNS and CDR2 SASEGT. The V end lost 1 base, the J end lost 3 bases, and 10 bases lay between the germline ends. The DNA for the CDR3 is TGTGCCAGCAGTGAAGGAGGTATCGACAATCAGCCCCAGCATTTT. Translating gives CASSEGGIDNQPQHF.

This clone has a handful of counts. The gene calls are TRBV7-2 and TRBJ2-2; D possibly uses TRBD1 or TRBD2 (5 bases each). Germline CDR1 and CDR2: SGHTA and FQGNSA. The CDR3 contains 14 residues. The V end lost 3 bases, the J end lost 4 bases, and 9 bases lay between the germline ends. In DNA form, the CDR3 reads TGTGCCAGCAGCTTTTATGGGGGCACCGGGGAGCTGTTTTTT. This translates into CASSFYGGTGELFF.

CDR3 bases: TGTGCCAGCAGCTACAGGGGGCTGAACACCGGGGAGCTGTTTTTT. It encodes CASSYRGLNTGELFF. This rearrangement joins TRBV7-6 to TRBJ2-2; TRBD1 matches at 9 bases. This CDR3 has 15 residues. Germline-derived CDR1 and CDR2 are SGHVS and FNYEAQ. V shed 4 bases, J shed 1 base, and the junction held 1 base outside the gene matches.

This chain joins TRBV4-3 and TRBJ2-1; 10 nucleotides match TRBD2. Trimming at V came to 0 bases and at J to 9 bases, leaving 5 bases not matched to a gene. This CDR3 comprises 15 residues. CDR1 and CDR2 from the germline V gene are LGHNA and YSLEER. The CDR3 coding sequence is TGCGCCAGCAGCCAAGATGGCACTAGCGGGACTGAGCAGTTCTTC. Translation gives CASSQDGTSGTEQFF.

The chain uses TRBV12-3 or TRBV12-4 and TRBJ2-7; D is tentatively TRBD1 or TRBD2 (5 bases each). CDR3 length equals 12 residues. Trimming shortened V by 6 bases and J by 3 bases, and 9 bases separated the two germline ends. The CDR3 DNA is TGTGCCAGCAGCCGGGACGTCTACGAGCAGTACTTC. Its protein is CASSRDVYEQYF.

The gene calls are TRBV12-3 or TRBV12-4 and TRBJ1-2, with D hard to call. Trimming shortened V by 4 bases and J by 4 bases, and 10 bases separated the two germline ends. The CDR3 length is 13 residues. The CDR3 sequence is CASSSGPGYGYTF. The CDR3 bases are TGTGCCAGCAGTTCCGGACCGGGCTATGGCTACACCTTC.

The chain couples TRBV24-1 to TRBJ1-2, with D possibly matching TRBD1 (6 bases). This CDR3 is built from 14 residues. The germline V gene encodes CDR1 KGHDR and CDR2 SFDVKD. V was pared by 3 bases and J by 4 bases, with 11 bases between. CDR3 nucleotide sequence: TGTGCCACCAGTGATCGGGGGCGAGGCTATGGCTACACCTTC. Translation gives CATSDRGRGYGYTF.

The rearrangement uses TRBV5-5 and TRBJ2-2, with 9 nucleotides matching TRBD2. Trimming at V came to 4 bases and at J to 3 bases, leaving 4 bases not matched to a gene. The CDR3 runs to 15 residues. CDR1 and CDR2 from the germline V gene are SGHKS and YYEKEE (reference sequence). CDR3 nucleotide sequence: TGTGCCAGCAGCCGTAGCGGGAGTCACACCGGGGAGCTGTTTTTT. Its translation: CASSRSGSHTGELFF.

This chain links TRBV2 with TRBJ2-6, with D maybe TRBD2 (6 bases). The CDR3 loop spans 16 amino acids. V was pared by 7 bases and J by 0 bases, with 13 bases between. The germline V gene has CDR1 SNHLY and CDR2 FYNNEI. The CDR3 loop reads CASTPGVSSGANVLTF. CDR3 DNA: TGTGCCAGCACCCCGGGGGTAAGCTCTGGGGCCAACGTCCTGACTTTC.

The chain links TRBV27 to TRBJ2-1; TRBD1 matches 8 bases. J gave up 7 bases and V 6 bases, and 11 bases lay outside the gene matches. CDR1 and CDR2 (germline): MNHEY, SMNVEV (reference sequence). The CDR3 is 15 residues long. CDR3 in DNA: TGTGCCAGCAGAAAAGGACAGGGCCACAGGAATGAGCAGTTCTTC. Its protein product is CASRKGQGHRNEQFF.

This rearrangement joins TRBV7-6 to TRBJ1-6; no definite D call. From germline, CDR1 is SGHVS and CDR2 FNYEAQ. This CDR3 contains 16 residues. The ends were cut back, 2 bases at V and 7 bases at J, with 15 bases in the middle. The CDR3 region is CASSLNTFPINSPLHF. CDR3 DNA: TGTGCCAGCAGCTTAAATACATTCCCAATCAATTCACCCCTCCACTTT. The full variable domain, with the rest looked up from reference TRBV7-6 and TRBJ1-6, is GAGVSQSPRYKVTKRGQDVALRCDPISGHVSLYWYRQALGQGPEFLTYFNYEAQQDKSGLPNDRFSAERPEGSISTLTIQRTEQRDSAMYRCASSLNTFPINSPLHFGNGTRLTVT.

V is TRBV5-6 and J is TRBJ2-7; perhaps TRBD1 as D (6 bases). Germline CDR1 SGHDT, CDR2 YYEEEE. The V end was cut by 6 bases, the J end by 2 bases, with 15 bases between. The CDR3 consists of 14 residues. The CDR3 DNA sequence: TGTGCCAGCACCGGGGACAAGGGGACCTACGAGCAGTACTTC. This translates into CASTGDKGTYEQYF. The entire variable domain, with the rest obtained from reference TRBV5-6 and TRBJ2-7, is as follows: DAGVTQSPTHLIKTRGQQVTLRCSPKSGHDTVSWYQQALGQGPQFIFQYYEEEERQRGNFPDRFSGHQFPNYSSELNVNALLLGDSALYLCASTGDKGTYEQYFGPGTRLTVT.

This sequence joins TRBV9 and TRBJ1-2, with TRBD1 matching 9 bases. This CDR3 is 15 amino acids long. Germline V gives CDR1 SGDLS, CDR2 YYNGEE. J lost 5 bases, V lost 4 bases, and 9 bases had no gene match. As DNA, the CDR3 is TGTGCCAGCAGCTACAGGGACAGGGTGATTTATGGCTACACCTTC. Translating gives CASSYRDRVIYGYTF.

The chain employs TRBV11-2 and TRBJ2-7; the match to TRBD1 covers 8 bases. CDR1 and CDR2 from the germline V gene are SGHAT and FQNNGV. The CDR3 runs to 18 residues. The V gene end was trimmed by 0 bases and the J gene end by 3 bases; junction bases not matched to a gene: 13. This CDR3 is CASSLDWPGQGWFYEQYF. The CDR3 nucleotides read TGTGCCAGCAGCTTAGACTGGCCCGGACAGGGTTGGTTCTACGAGCAGTACTTC.

The chain carries TRBV18 and TRBJ1-5; D is uncertain. This CDR3 comprises 13 residues. Germline V gene lookup returns CDR1 KGHSH and CDR2 LQKENI. The ends were cut back, 2 bases at V and 9 bases at J, with 11 bases in the middle. The CDR3 DNA reads as TGTGCCAGCTCACCAACCCTGGTAGGGCCCCAGCATTTT. Translation gives CASSPTLVGPQHF.

This rearrangement joins TRBV2 to TRBJ2-4, with TRBD1 matching 9 bases. The germline CDR1 and CDR2 sequences are SNHLY and FYNNEI. The CDR3 totals 13 residues. V was clipped by 8 bases and J by 5 bases; unmatched bases: 4. Here the CDR3 reads CASLTGGENIQYF. CDR3 DNA sequence: TGTGCCAGCTTAACAGGGGGCGAAAACATTCAGTACTTC.

The rearrangement uses TRBV15 and TRBJ1-5; D is uncertain. CDR1 LNHNV and CDR2 YYDKDF come from the germline V gene (reference sequence). V lost 1 base and J lost 7, with 14 bases in between. CDR3 size: 15 residues. Here the CDR3 reads CATSRGQTLRQPQHF. CDR3 nucleotides: TGTGCCACCAGCAGAGGTCAGACGTTGAGGCAGCCCCAGCATTTT.

This chain links TRBV12-5 with TRBJ1-5; 10 bases are shared with TRBD1. This CDR3 region has 17 residues. Per germline, CDR1 LGHNT and CDR2 FRNRAP. V lost 6 bases, J lost 7 bases, and 15 bases stayed unmatched. DNA of the CDR3: TGTGCTAGTGGGGACACCGGGACAGGGGCCTTCCCGCAGCCCCAGCATTTT. Translating gives CASGDTGTGAFPQPQHF.

This sequence joins TRBV9 and TRBJ2-1; 7 nucleotides line up with TRBD2. There are 16 residues in the CDR3. CDR1 and CDR2 (germline): SGDLS, YYNGEE. Trimming cost V 3 bases and J 3 bases; bases outside gene matches: 9. The CDR3 coding sequence is TGTGCCAGCAGCGCGCTATCCGGGACTAACTACAATGAGCAGTTCTTC. It encodes CASSALSGTNYNEQFF.

J is TRBJ2-7 and V is TRBV5-5; 10 nucleotides match TRBD1. Looked up from germline, CDR1 is SGHKS and CDR2 is YYEKEE (reference sequence). After removal of 4 bases from V and 5 bases from J, the junction contained 12 bases not matched to a gene. The CDR3 is 16 amino acids. The CDR3 bases are TGTGCCAGCAGCCCAATGACCCCCGGGACAGGGGACGAGCAGTACTTC. Its translation is CASSPMTPGTGDEQYF.

J is TRBJ2-2 and V is TRBV5-4; possibly TRBD2 for D (5 bases). The germline V gene encodes CDR1 SGHNT and CDR2 YYREEE (reference sequence). The CDR3 runs to 15 residues. The V and J ends lost 3 bases and 4 bases respectively, with 13 bases between them. The CDR3 nucleotides are TGTGCCAGCAGCTCGAGCGGAGCGATCACCGGGGAGCTGTTTTTT. This encodes CASSSSGAITGELFF.

CDR3 residues: CATSDQGSSYNEQFF. CDR3 DNA: TGTGCCACCAGTGACCAGGGGAGCTCCTACAATGAGCAGTTCTTC. The chain couples TRBV24-1 to TRBJ2-1; maybe TRBD1 (6 bases). The CDR3 spans 15 residues. Germline V gene lookup returns CDR1 KGHDR and CDR2 SFDVKD. Trimming pared 4 bases from V and 0 bases from J, leaving 9 bases between.

The chain employs TRBV7-6 and TRBJ2-5; 9 nucleotides line up with TRBD2. The CDR3 is 15 residues long. Looked up from germline, CDR1 is SGHVS and CDR2 is FNYEAQ. V lost 5 bases to trimming and J lost 2 bases; unmatched junction nucleotides: 6. CDR3 sequence reads: CASSPRLAVQETQYF. The CDR3 nucleotides read TGTGCCAGCAGCCCCCGACTAGCGGTACAAGAGACCCAGTACTTC.

The CDR3 spells CASSGDAKNSPLHF. In nucleotides, the CDR3 is TGTGCCAGCAGCGGTGACGCCAAGAATTCACCCCTCCACTTT. The rearrangement joins TRBV13 to TRBJ1-6; the D is unclear. Per germline, CDR1 PRHDT and CDR2 FYEKMQ (reference sequence). CDR3 length equals 14 residues. V was pared by 5 bases and J by 7 bases, with 12 bases between.

This clone was detected only once. This sequence joins TRBV3-1 (or the pseudogene TRBV3-2) and TRBJ2-7; D is unclear. CDR1 LGHDT and CDR2 YNNKEL come from the germline V gene (reference sequence). The CDR3 has 13 residues. The V and J ends lost 1 base and 10 bases respectively, with 14 bases between them. CDR3 protein: CASSQGIGPRQYF. DNA for the CDR3: TGTGCCAGCAGCCAAGGAATTGGCCCCCGACAGTACTTC.

The V and J genes are TRBV18 and TRBJ1-6; 7 bases align to TRBD1. The V segment lost 2 bases and the J segment 6 bases; nucleotides outside the gene matches: 4. Germline loops: CDR1 KGHSH, CDR2 LQKENI. This CDR3 contains 15 residues. The CDR3 here is CASSPKGARNSPLHF. CDR3 DNA sequence: TGTGCCAGCTCACCAAAGGGGGCGCGTAATTCACCCCTCCACTTT.

J is TRBJ1-6 and V is TRBV19, with D unresolved. The germline V gene encodes CDR1 LNHDA and CDR2 SQIVND (reference sequence). The CDR3 has 17 amino acids. Here the CDR3 DNA reads TGTGCTTCAAGTCGAAGTCTTGCCGGTTCCAAAAATTCACCCCTCCACTTT. It encodes CASSRSLAGSKNSPLHF.

A word on this clone: Other DNA sequences in the sample encode the same CDR3. V usage is TRBV7-2 and J usage is TRBJ1-2; a possible D gene is TRBD1 (5 bases). The CDR3 length is 14 residues. V was pared by 1 base and J by 2 bases, with 8 bases between. Germline CDR1 SGHTA, CDR2 FQGNSA. This CDR3 is CASSLGGTNYGYTF. The DNA of the CDR3 is TGTGCCAGCAGCTTAGGGGGGACCAACTATGGCTACACCTTC. Full variable domain (remainder filled in from reference TRBV7-2 and TRBJ1-2): GAGVSQSPSNKVTEKGKDVELRCDPISGHTALYWYRQSLGQGLEFLIYFQGNSAPDKSGLPSDRFSAERTGGSVSTLTIQRTQQEDSAVYLCASSLGGTNYGYTFGSGTRLTVV.

This clone was picked up one time. The V call is TRBV7-3, the J call TRBJ1-2, with 8 nucleotides matching TRBD1. This CDR3 has 13 amino acids. V gave up 5 bases and J gave up 5 bases; unmatched junction bases: 4. Germline CDR1 and CDR2: SGHTA and FQGTGA. Here the CDR3 reads CASSPDRDYGYTF. The DNA of the CDR3 is TGTGCCAGCAGCCCGGACAGGGATTATGGCTACACCTTC. The full variable domain, its missing parts supplied by reference TRBV7-3 and TRBJ1-2, is GAGVSQTPSNKVTEKGKYVELRCDPISGHTALYWYRQSLGQGPEFLIYFQGTGAADDSGLPNDRFFAVRPEGSVSTLKIQRTERGDSAVYLCASSPDRDYGYTFGSGTRLTVV.